This T cell receptor (beta chain) came from a study of blood T cell repertoires in COVID-19. Study overall: Donors in the United States, Italy and Spain gave samples during acute or convalescent COVID-19. The analysed material was cDNA or gDNA that came from T cells, B-cell-depleted T cells, or PBMCs.

In the original processing: Reference gene primer amplification yielded estimated nucleated cell counts. Only in-frame clones appear in the TCRdb table, and some are missing; sequencing was by immunoSEQ multiplex PCR. Clone size and the V and J calls come from that table; the DNA yielded D and trimming. Among about 140,000 clones listed, around 82% were seen once. V lost 3 bases, J lost 2 bases, and 3 bases lay in between. The CDR3 is 12 residues long. The germline gives CDR1 SGHTA, CDR2 FQGNSA. The sequence came from a man between 60 and 70 years old with acute or convalescent COVID-19. The chain combines TRBV7-2 with TRBJ2-3; no firm D call. Sequences were obtained from peripheral blood. CDR3 residues: CASSFYTDTQYF. The CDR3 DNA is TGTGCCAGCAGCTTCTACACAGATACGCAGTATTTT.